This entry features one T cell receptor beta chain sequence. Its antigen is currently not known. No base quality values were provided; no much bigger clone lies one nucleotide off. Collaborating institutions collected whole blood in K2EDTA tubes following their own protocols. For TCRbeta analysis, collaborators shipped samples as frozen whole blood, isolated PBMCs, or DNA extracted from either of those sample types. This sample was included in a study of blood T cell repertoires in COVID-19 (dated by TCRdb to the early 2020s). At the level of the whole study: Samples from collaborators originated in the United States, Italy and Spain and spanned both the acute and convalescent phases of COVID-19. The prospective study material was composed of cDNA or gDNA derived from T cells, B-cell-depleted T cells, or PBMCs. Subjects who had been exposed to COVID-19, were actively infected with it, or had recovered from it provided the deeply sampled blood TCRbeta repertoires that made up the dataset. The repertoires were released in a freely available public database meant as a resource for research on the immune response to SARS-CoV-2. Samples were obtained from the ongoing ImmuneRACE study (first 160 participants) and from 950 to 1,500 subjects provided by 6 global collaborators. The sample metadata nearly always contained a de-identified subject ID, COVID-19 status, age in years and sex. Where HLA class I and class II types were available, the types were taken from metadata supplied by the sample provider, not from assay-based typing. Broader findings and caveats from the paper: Clinical and demographic metadata were provided uncurated, with the amount varying by source and participant.

TCRbeta CDR3 regions were amplified from genomic DNA using the immunoSEQ Assay, a bias-controlled multiplex PCR. From the authors' description of their analysis: The number of nucleated cells in each sample was estimated by amplification of reference gene primers within the assay. Sequence reads were collapsed and filtered to measure the absolute abundance of every unique TCRbeta CDR3 rearrangement. For each sample, productive Simpson clonality was calculated by taking the square root of Simpson's diversity index across productive rearrangements. Here the immuneACCESS table is served through TCRdb, limited to in-frame sequences with V and J called. Missing clones are a known gap in these copies; in checked studies unresolved V genes cover under half, and the rest lacks a known reason. That table supplies the V and J calls and clone size; D and trimming were determined from the DNA. A total of roughly 20,000 clones appear in this sample, more than 85% of them only once. Together, the top ten hold approximately 10% of the sample.

The germline V gene yields SQVTM for CDR1 and ANQGSEA for CDR2. Its CDR3 holds 15 amino acids, cysteine through phenylalanine. The kept DNA is CDR3 alone, 45 bases in frame from the first base. Germline trimming amounts to 4 bases on V and 2 bases on J, with 4 as the count of junction bases outside the gene matches. The rearranged segments are TRBV29-1 and TRBJ2-1; 11 junctional bases match TRBD1. The receptor was derived from a human donor in a cohort sampled during active COVID-19. The specimen sequenced was peripheral blood. The CDR3 corresponds to CSVGDRGEPYNEQFF. The DNA reads TGCAGCGTTGGGGACAGGGGGGAACCCTACAATGAGCAGTTCTTC.